This T cell receptor beta chain was found in a study of spatial heterogeneity in lung cancer. Germline V gene lookup returns CDR1 GTSNPN and CDR2 SVGIG (reference sequence). The CDR3 spans 12 residues. Deletions cut 1 base from V and 6 bases from J, with 7 bases between. On each TCR cDNA molecule, a unique molecular identifier was present. Each CDR3 protein gets one entry after TCRdb re-called the 5' RACE reads with MiXCR. This sample has approximately 13,000 distinct CDR3 sequences, with 5.2% found just once. By its share, this clonotype is medium-sized. This beta chain is an unintended read in a library built for alpha chains; its size means little. Time point specified: sample taken at primary tumor resection. Unsorted samples of tumor, nontumor lung or frozen PBMC had their whole RNA sequenced.

The clonotype originates from a human donor with early-stage non-small cell lung cancer. The chain has TRBV30 and TRBJ2-1; possibly TRBD1 for D (6 bases). The sequences come from lung tumor tissue, collected at surgery. CDR3 bases: TGTGCCTGGAGTGAACAGGGCAATGAGCAGTTCTTC. This sequence encodes CAWSEQGNEQFF.